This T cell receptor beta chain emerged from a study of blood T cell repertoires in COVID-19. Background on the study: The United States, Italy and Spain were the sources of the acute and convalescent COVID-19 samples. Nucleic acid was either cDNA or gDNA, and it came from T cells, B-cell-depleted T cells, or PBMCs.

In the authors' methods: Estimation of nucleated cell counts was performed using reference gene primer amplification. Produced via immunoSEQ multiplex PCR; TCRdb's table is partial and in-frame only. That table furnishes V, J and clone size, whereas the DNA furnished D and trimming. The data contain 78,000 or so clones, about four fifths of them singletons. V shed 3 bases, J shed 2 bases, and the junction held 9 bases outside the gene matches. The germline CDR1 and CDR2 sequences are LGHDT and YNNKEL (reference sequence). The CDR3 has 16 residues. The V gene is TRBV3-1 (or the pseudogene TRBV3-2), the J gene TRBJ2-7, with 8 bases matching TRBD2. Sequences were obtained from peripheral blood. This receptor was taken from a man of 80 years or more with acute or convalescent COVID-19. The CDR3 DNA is TGTGCCAGCAGCCAGTTCCGGGGGGGAGACCCCTACGAGCAGTACTTC. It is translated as CASSQFRGGDPYEQYF.